One TCR beta chain is described in this entry. This entry is derived from a study of OX40 agonist ivuxolimab in advanced cancers. The overall study: Each patient was given ivuxolimab into a vein every 2 weeks, at 0.01 to 10 mg/kg. Partial responses were observed in three patients, of whom one had hepatocellular carcinoma and two had cutaneous melanoma.

Germline V gives CDR1 MDHEN, CDR2 SYDVKM. The CDR3 runs 16 residues. After removal of 5 bases from V and 9 bases from J, the junction contained 11 bases not matched to a gene. Method: immunoSEQ multiplex PCR; TCRdb's copy keeps in-frame clones and lacks some. The sample has some 57,000 clones; around nine tenths are singletons. The clonotype was recovered from an adult with an advanced solid tumor such as melanoma, head and neck, liver or kidney cancer. Source: CD4+ or CD8+ T cells sorted from blood, taken in a trial of the OX40 agonist ivuxolimab. The genes are TRBV28 and TRBJ2-1; 12 bases align to TRBD1. This CDR3 reads CASSLPGTGGVSEQFF. CDR3 nucleotides: TGTGCCAGCAGTCTCCCCGGGACAGGGGGCGTAAGTGAGCAGTTCTTC.